Sequencing of this T cell receptor beta chain was carried out in a study of T cell clonality in common variable immunodeficiency. Worth noting for this clone: The antigen remains unidentified.

Study-wide points: T cell subpopulation sequencing would be needed to explain CVID clonality. Reportedly, TCR beta sequences from common variable immunodeficiency showed fewer deletions and N-nucleotide insertions. CVID subjects showed higher TCRbeta clonality than healthy controls.

CVID and control samples used equivalent genomic DNA input. TCRdb keeps only in-frame clones here, not all; method: immunoSEQ multiplex PCR. The profile covers tens of thousands of clones, none occurring a single time. Sequenced sample: peripheral blood mononuclear cells. The sequence derives from a human donor with common variable immunodeficiency.

The CDR3 is CSAEVSGGEDTQYF. The sequenced part of the CDR3 DNA is TGCAGTGCCGAAGTAAGCGGGGGGGAAGATACG. The V gene is TRBV20-1, the J gene TRBJ2-3; 10 nucleotides line up with TRBD2. The observed sequence ends 3 residues before the CDR3 terminus, with the missing tail filled in from the germline J gene. The CDR3 is 14 amino acids. Germline V gene data show CDR1 as DFQATT and CDR2 as SNEGSKA (reference sequence). With 6 bases clipped from V and 5 bases from J, the junction kept 8 bases outside the gene matches.